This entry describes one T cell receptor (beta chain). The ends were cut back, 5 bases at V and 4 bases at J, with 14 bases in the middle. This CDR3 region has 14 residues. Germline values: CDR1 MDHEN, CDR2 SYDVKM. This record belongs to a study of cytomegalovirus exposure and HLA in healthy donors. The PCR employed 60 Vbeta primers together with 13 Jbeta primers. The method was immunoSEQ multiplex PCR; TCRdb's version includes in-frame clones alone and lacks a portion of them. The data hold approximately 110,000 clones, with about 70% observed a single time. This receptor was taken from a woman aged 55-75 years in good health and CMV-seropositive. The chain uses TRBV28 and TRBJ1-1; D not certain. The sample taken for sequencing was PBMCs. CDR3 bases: TGTGCCAGCAGTCCGACCGGGTACGGCACTGAAGCTTTCTTT. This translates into CASSPTGYGTEAFF.